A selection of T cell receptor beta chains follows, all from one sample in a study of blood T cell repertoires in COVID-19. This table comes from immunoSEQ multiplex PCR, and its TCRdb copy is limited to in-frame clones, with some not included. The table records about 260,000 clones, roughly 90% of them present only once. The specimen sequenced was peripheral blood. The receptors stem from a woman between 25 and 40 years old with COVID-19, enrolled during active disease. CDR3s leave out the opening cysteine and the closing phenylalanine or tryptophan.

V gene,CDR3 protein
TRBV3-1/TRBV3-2,ASSRGQGYEQY
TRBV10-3,AISSGRGSYEQY
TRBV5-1,ASSFNAGGNGYT
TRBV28,ASSYGQDYGYT
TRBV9,ASSVGLAGYEQY
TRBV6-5,ASSLPGQKVWGYT
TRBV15,ATSRARQNSPLH
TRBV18,ASSPAGGTGKGYT
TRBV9,ASSPSGSGSYNEQF
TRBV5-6,ASSPMGQGNQPQH
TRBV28,ASLPRRSSYEQY
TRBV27,ASSSSRGPRSYNEQF
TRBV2,ASRRDTSVHEQY
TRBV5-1,ASSFPRIDEQF
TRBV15,APKESTNEKLF
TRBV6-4,ASSRDRGREQY
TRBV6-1,ASSDRDRGPEKLF
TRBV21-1,ASRGKRTEAF
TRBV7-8,ASSLHRYYEQY
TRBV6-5,ASSYSGDEQY
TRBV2,ASWGTGLFTEAF
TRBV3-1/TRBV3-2,ASSLTGFNQPQH